The 30 T cell receptor beta chains in this list originate from one sample, sequenced in a study of T-cell memory formation after mild COVID-19. MiXCR, applied by TCRdb to the 5' RACE reads, yields one record per CDR3 protein. Among a few hundred thousand distinct CDR3 sequences listed, 15% to 20% were seen once. The sequencing sample was made of PBMCs or a T cell subset sorted from them (not recorded which). The receptors come from a man in his late teens or twenties who had mild COVID-19 (a few samples of this study predate the infection). Cell type and time point are not known.

This chain joins TRBV20-1 and TRBJ2-5, with 7 bases fitting TRBD2. J gave up 9 bases and V 3 bases, and 13 bases lay outside the gene matches. This CDR3 spans 14 amino acids. From germline, CDR1 is DFQATT and CDR2 SNEGSKA (reference sequence). The CDR3 region is CSASGRGYSGAQYF. The CDR3 region has the DNA TGCAGTGCTAGCGGGCGGGGGTATTCGGGAGCCCAGTACTTC.

This clonotype was counted only a few times. The rearrangement uses TRBV6-5 and TRBJ1-3; 10 bases match TRBD1. V was clipped by 6 bases and J by 2 bases; unmatched bases: 7. CDR1 and CDR2 (germline): MNHEY, SVGAGI. There are 16 residues in the CDR3. The chain's CDR3 is CASSFSGTGAGNTIYF. The CDR3 bases are TGTGCCAGCAGCTTCAGCGGGACAGGGGCTGGAAACACCATATATTTT.

The chain links TRBV29-1 to TRBJ2-1; 7 bases align to TRBD1. V trimming: 7 bases; J trimming: 9 bases; junction bases outside the gene matches: 9. CDR1 and CDR2 (germline): SQVTM, ANQGSEA. The CDR3 runs to 12 residues. As DNA, the CDR3 is TGCAGCGGTCGGGACAGCCGAAGTGAGCAGTTCTTC. The encoded protein is CSGRDSRSEQFF.

The chain is built from TRBV9 and TRBJ1-3; the D gene is possibly TRBD1 (5 bases). This CDR3 contains 13 residues. The V gene lost 1 base and the J gene lost 4 bases, with 6 bases spanning the gap. Per the germline V gene, CDR1 is SGDLS and CDR2 is YYNGEE. CDR3 region: CASSVQGGNTIYF. The CDR3 DNA is TGTGCCAGCAGCGTACAGGGAGGAAACACCATATATTTT.

The CDR3 reads CASSQDAGAPDIQYF. CDR3 sequence (DNA): TGTGCCAGCAGCCAAGATGCGGGGGCGCCTGACATTCAGTACTTC. The J gene is TRBJ2-4, the V gene TRBV4-2; TRBD2 might be the D (7 bases). Deletions cut 0 bases from V and 8 bases from J, with 14 bases between. CDR3 length equals 15 residues. CDR1 and CDR2 (germline): LGHNA, YNFKEQ.

This clonotype was counted a few times. The genes are TRBV4-1 and TRBJ2-2; possible D gene TRBD1, 6 bases. The CDR3 runs 16 residues. The V and J ends lost 4 bases and 4 bases respectively, with 16 bases between them. The germline gives CDR1 MGHRA, CDR2 YSYEKL. DNA for the CDR3: TGCGCCAGCAGCCGATTACTCAGGGGCGGCACCGGGGAGCTGTTTTTT. This translates into CASSRLLRGGTGELFF.

The genes are TRBV7-9 and TRBJ1-4; D is unresolved. The CDR3 has 16 amino acids. V lost 1 base, J lost 1 base, and 10 bases lay in between. Germline lookup yields CDR1 SEHNR and CDR2 FQNEAQ (reference sequence). The CDR3 DNA sequence: TGTGCCAGCAGCTTAGAGATGAGGAGAACTAATGAAAAACTGTTTTTT. Protein product: CASSLEMRRTNEKLFF.

The genes are TRBV12-3 or TRBV12-4 and TRBJ1-6; no clear D gene. CDR3 size: 14 residues. Trimming removed 5 bases at V and 9 bases at J, with 14 bases between. CDR3 sequence reads: CASSMGLSVSPLHF. CDR3 DNA sequence: TGTGCCAGCAGTATGGGATTGTCGGTTTCACCCCTCCACTTT.

The sample holds a few counts of this clonotype. V and J are TRBV2 and TRBJ1-1; D perhaps matches TRBD1 (5 bases). This CDR3 is built from 16 residues. Germline assignment: CDR1 SNHLY and CDR2 FYNNEI. Trimming removed 3 bases from V and 11 bases from J, with 25 bases in between. This chain's CDR3 is CASSDWRPRGRGVAFF. The DNA of the CDR3 is TGTGCCAGCAGTGATTGGCGTCCGCGAGGGCGGGGGGTGGCTTTCTTT.

The gene calls are TRBV7-3 and TRBJ2-3; D gene ambiguous. Germline CDR1 and CDR2: SGHTA and FQGTGA. V was clipped by 4 bases and J by 6 bases, with 11 bases between them. This CDR3 has 13 residues. The CDR3 sequence: CASSSPPADTQYF. The CDR3 DNA reads TGTGCCAGCAGCTCCCCGCCAGCGGATACGCAGTATTTT.

This clonotype was observed a few times. The CDR3 sequence is CATSRATHYGYTF. The DNA of the CDR3 is TGTGCCACCAGCAGAGCCACACACTATGGCTACACCTTC. The rearrangement uses TRBV15 and TRBJ1-2; no reliable D call. CDR3 length: 13 residues. Germline V gene data show CDR1 as LNHNV and CDR2 as YYDKDF (reference sequence). V was shortened by 1 base and J by 3 bases, with 6 bases between the two germline ends.

The rearrangement links TRBV6-5 to TRBJ2-2; the D gene is possibly TRBD2 (7 bases). The CDR3 is made up of 16 amino acids. The V gene's germline CDR1 is MNHEY and CDR2 SVGAGI. Trimming stripped 5 bases from V and 5 bases from J, with 18 bases between. CDR3 loop: CASSTQGRGWTGELFF. CDR3 nucleotide sequence: TGTGCCAGCAGTACCCAGGGGCGGGGGTGGACCGGGGAGCTGTTTTTT.

This chain joins TRBV5-1 and TRBJ2-1, with D unresolved. From germline, CDR1 is SGHRS and CDR2 YFSETQ. This CDR3 is built from 14 residues. V was shortened by 4 bases and J by 0 bases, with 8 bases between the two germline ends. The CDR3 spells CASSIQSSYNEQFF. The CDR3 coding sequence is TGCGCCAGCAGCATACAGAGCTCCTACAATGAGCAGTTCTTC. The full variable domain, with the rest looked up from reference TRBV5-1 and TRBJ2-1, is KAGVTQTPRYLIKTRGQQVTLSCSPISGHRSVSWYQQTPGQGLQFLFEYFSETQRNKGNFPGRFSGRQFSNSRSEMNVSTLELGDSALYLCASSIQSSYNEQFFGPGTRLTVL.

This clonotype has only a few counts. The gene calls are TRBV6-2 or TRBV6-3 and TRBJ2-7; D not resolved. V was clipped by 5 bases and J by 2 bases, with 7 bases between them. This CDR3 spans 12 amino acids. CDR1 and CDR2 from the germline V gene are MNHEY and SVGEGT. The CDR3, as DNA: TGTGCCAGCAGTAGGACCGCCTACGAGCAGTACGTC. Its translation is CASSRTAYEQYV.

This clonotype came up a few times. The rearrangement uses TRBV5-1 and TRBJ1-2; tentative D call: TRBD1 (5 bases). The germline CDR1 and CDR2 sequences are SGHRS and YFSETQ. This CDR3 has 14 residues. Trimming removed 4 bases from V and 8 bases from J, with 18 bases in between. The CDR3, as DNA: TGCGCCAGCAGCCCCAACGGACAAGTATTAGGCTACACCTTC. This encodes CASSPNGQVLGYTF. Complete variable domain (other parts from reference TRBV5-1 and TRBJ1-2): KAGVTQTPRYLIKTRGQQVTLSCSPISGHRSVSWYQQTPGQGLQFLFEYFSETQRNKGNFPGRFSGRQFSNSRSEMNVSTLELGDSALYLCASSPNGQVLGYTFGSGTRLTVV.

This clonotype was seen only a few times. CDR3 loop: CASTWAVEAFF. The CDR3 DNA reads as TGTGCCAGCACATGGGCGGTCGAAGCTTTCTTT. The chain uses TRBV6-1 and TRBJ1-1; D is undetermined. The germline V and J ends were trimmed by 7 bases and 8 bases, with 11 bases remaining between them. The CDR3 extends over 11 amino acids. Looked up from germline, CDR1 is MNHNS and CDR2 is SASEGT.

In its sample, this clonotype was seen many times. The rearrangement joins TRBV7-3 to TRBJ2-1; 11 bases line up with TRBD2. CDR1 and CDR2 (germline): SGHTA, FQGTGA. V gave up 5 bases and J gave up 6 bases; unmatched junction bases: 6. The CDR3 is made up of 15 amino acids. The CDR3 here is CASSPLAGGLNEQFF. The CDR3 nucleotides are TGTGCCAGCAGCCCGTTAGCGGGGGGGCTCAATGAGCAGTTCTTC.

The chain recombines TRBV4-1 with TRBJ2-2; D remains unclear. This CDR3 contains 15 residues. Trimming took off 4 bases at V and 6 bases at J, with 15 bases between the two ends. Per the germline V gene, CDR1 is MGHRA and CDR2 is YSYEKL. CDR3 loop: CASSLGVLPPGELFF. CDR3 nucleotide sequence: TGCGCCAGCAGCCTTGGGGTCTTACCCCCCGGGGAGCTGTTTTTT.

This clonotype was counted only a few times. This chain links TRBV10-1 with TRBJ2-3; D unresolved. Trimming left V 1 base short and J 0 bases short, with 11 bases between. Germline values: CDR1 WNHNN, CDR2 SYGVQD (reference sequence). The CDR3 runs to 16 residues. CDR3 protein: CASSEYTAKSTDTQYF. The CDR3 coding sequence is TGCGCCAGCAGTGAGTATACAGCCAAGAGCACAGATACGCAGTATTTT.

This clonotype was observed a few times. This sequence joins TRBV6-5 and TRBJ1-2; no firm D call. Deletions cut 6 bases from V and 5 bases from J, with 13 bases between. Looked up from germline, CDR1 is MNHEY and CDR2 is SVGAGI. This CDR3 contains 13 residues. The CDR3 DNA reads as TGTGCCAGCAGGTCCCAGGCCTTGTATGGCTACACCTTC. Its protein is CASRSQALYGYTF.

This clonotype came up a few times. This chain uses TRBV4-1 with TRBJ2-7; D perhaps matches TRBD2 (5 bases). V shed 0 bases and J shed 3 bases, with 15 bases lying between them. Germline CDR1 MGHRA, CDR2 YSYEKL. The CDR3 totals 16 residues. The CDR3 DNA follows: TGCGCCAGCAGCCAAGATAGTTCGGTTGGACTCTACGAGCAGTACTTC. Its translation is CASSQDSSVGLYEQYF.

This clonotype has just a few counts. The gene calls are TRBV7-6 and TRBJ2-7; 14 nucleotides align to TRBD2. Germline V gene sequence: CDR1 SGHVS, CDR2 FNYEAQ. The V gene end was trimmed by 4 bases and the J gene end by 3 bases; junction bases not matched to a gene: 2. The CDR3 is 15 residues long. CDR3 sequence reads: CASSSGLAGGYEQYF. CDR3 bases: TGTGCCAGCAGCTCCGGACTAGCGGGGGGCTACGAGCAGTACTTC.

The rearrangement uses TRBV4-2 and TRBJ2-7; a possible D gene is TRBD1 (6 bases). Trimming pared 3 bases from V and 3 bases from J, leaving 15 bases between. Per germline, CDR1 LGHNA and CDR2 YNFKEQ. This CDR3 is 15 amino acids long. In nucleotides, the CDR3 is TGTGCCAGCAGCCACTACAGGGACCGTGACTACGAGCAGTACTTC. Translated: CASSHYRDRDYEQYF.

The chain combines TRBV7-2 with TRBJ2-1, with D possibly matching TRBD2 (6 bases). Trimming left V 5 bases short and J 15 bases short, with 23 bases between. Germline-derived CDR1 and CDR2 are SGHTA and FQGNSA. This CDR3 is 14 amino acids long. CDR3 DNA: TGTGCCAGCAGCCCCCGGAAGTGGCAGGACGGGAGGTTCTTC. Translation gives CASSPRKWQDGRFF.

The chain joins TRBV4-1 to TRBJ1-6, with TRBD1 matching 10 bases. The V gene's germline CDR1 is MGHRA and CDR2 YSYEKL. The ends lost 1 base at V and 5 bases at J; junction bases unmatched: 2. The length of the CDR3 is 16 residues. In DNA form, the CDR3 reads TGCGCCAGCAGCCAAGGGGGGACAGGGGATAATTCACCCCTCCACTTT. This sequence encodes CASSQGGTGDNSPLHF.

The chain carries TRBV20-1 and TRBJ1-5; no reliable D call. This CDR3 spans 16 amino acids. Germline V gives CDR1 DFQATT, CDR2 SNEGSKA (reference sequence). Trimming cost V 0 bases and J 0 bases, with 12 bases left between them. The CDR3 DNA follows: TGCAGTGCTAGAGATCGCAGATTTAATAGCAATCAGCCCCAGCATTTT. This gives the protein CSARDRRFNSNQPQHF.

The chain combines TRBV2 with TRBJ2-7; no firm D call. The germline V gene encodes CDR1 SNHLY and CDR2 FYNNEI. V lost 5 bases to trimming and J lost 5 bases, with 10 bases between them. CDR3 length: 12 residues. The CDR3 here is CASSYTVNEQYF. Written as DNA, the CDR3 is TGTGCCAGCAGTTACACAGTCAACGAGCAGTACTTC.

This clonotype was detected ten times or more. The chain links TRBV19 to TRBJ1-1; the match to TRBD1 covers 7 bases. The CDR3 totals 15 residues. The V gene end was trimmed by 6 bases and the J gene end by 3 bases; junction bases not matched to a gene: 10. Germline values: CDR1 LNHDA, CDR2 SQIVND (reference sequence). The CDR3 coding sequence is TGTGCCAGTAGGGGGGGACAGAGGTCGGACACTGAAGCTTTCTTT. Translated, it gives CASRGGQRSDTEAFF.

This clonotype has a handful of counts. The chain combines TRBV7-9 with TRBJ2-7; D possibly uses TRBD1 or TRBD2 (6 bases each). Trimming cost V 9 bases and J 0 bases, with 12 bases left between them. Germline-derived CDR1 and CDR2 are SEHNR and FQNEAQ (reference sequence). CDR3 length: 13 residues. As DNA, the CDR3 is TGTGCCAGTGAAGGGGGGTTCTCCTACGAGCAGTACGTC. It codes for CASEGGFSYEQYV.

This chain uses TRBV6-5 with TRBJ2-2; D may be TRBD2 (6 bases). Trimming removed 0 bases from V and 10 bases from J, with 12 bases in between. The CDR3 spans 14 residues. The germline CDR1 and CDR2 sequences are MNHEY and SVGAGI. The CDR3 DNA reads as TGTGCCAGCAGTTACTCGAATCGGAGGGCGGAGCTGTTTTTT. Amino acid sequence: CASSYSNRRAELFF.